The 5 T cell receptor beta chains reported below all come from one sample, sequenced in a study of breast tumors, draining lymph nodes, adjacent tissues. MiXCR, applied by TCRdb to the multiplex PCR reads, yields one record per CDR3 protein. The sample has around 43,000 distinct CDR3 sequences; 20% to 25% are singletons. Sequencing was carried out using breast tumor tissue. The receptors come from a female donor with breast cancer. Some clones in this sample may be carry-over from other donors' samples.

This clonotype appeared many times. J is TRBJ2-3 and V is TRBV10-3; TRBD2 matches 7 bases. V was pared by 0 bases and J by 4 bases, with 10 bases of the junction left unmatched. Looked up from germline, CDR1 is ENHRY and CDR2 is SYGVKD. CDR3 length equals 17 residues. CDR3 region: CAISESTRASGADTQYF. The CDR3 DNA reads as TGTGCCATCAGTGAGTCGACTCGGGCTAGCGGAGCAGATACGCAGTATTTT.

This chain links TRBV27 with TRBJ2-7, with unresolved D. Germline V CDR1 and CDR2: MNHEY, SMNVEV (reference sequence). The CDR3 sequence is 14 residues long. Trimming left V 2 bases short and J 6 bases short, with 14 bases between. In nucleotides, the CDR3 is TGTGCCAGCAGTTTAAGTAGGGCCTTGGGCGAGCAGTACTTC. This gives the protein CASSLSRALGEQYF.

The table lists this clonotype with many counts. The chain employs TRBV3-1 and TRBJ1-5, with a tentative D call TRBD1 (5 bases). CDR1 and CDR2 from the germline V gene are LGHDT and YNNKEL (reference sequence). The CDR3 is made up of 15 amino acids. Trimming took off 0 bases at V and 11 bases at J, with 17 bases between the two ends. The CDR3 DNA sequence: TGTGCCAGCAGCCAAGATAAGGCAGGGACCATGTCCCAGCATTTT. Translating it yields CASSQDKAGTMSQHF. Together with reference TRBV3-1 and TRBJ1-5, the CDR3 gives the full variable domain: DTAVSQTPKYLVTQMGNDKSIKCEQNLGHDTMYWYKQDSKKFLKIMFSYNNKELIINETVPNRFSPKSPDKAHLNLHINSLELGDSAVYFCASSQDKAGTMSQHFGDGTRLSIL.

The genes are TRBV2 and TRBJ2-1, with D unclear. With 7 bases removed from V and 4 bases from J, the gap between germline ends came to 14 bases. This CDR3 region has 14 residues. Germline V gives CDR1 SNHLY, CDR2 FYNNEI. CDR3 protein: CASTQDWGYNEQFF. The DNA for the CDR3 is TGTGCCAGCACTCAGGATTGGGGTTACAATGAGCAGTTCTTC.

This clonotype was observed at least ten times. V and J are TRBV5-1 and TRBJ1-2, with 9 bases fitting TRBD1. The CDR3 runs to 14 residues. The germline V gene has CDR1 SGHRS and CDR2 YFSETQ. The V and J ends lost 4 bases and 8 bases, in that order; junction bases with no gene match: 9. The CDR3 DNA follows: TGCGCCAGCAGCGTCGAACAGGGGGCTCGGGGCTACACCTTC. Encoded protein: CASSVEQGARGYTF.